This passage covers 30 T cell receptor beta chains from one sample sequenced in a study of blood T cell repertoires in COVID-19. The protocol was immunoSEQ multiplex PCR, while the TCRdb copy is restricted to in-frame clones and leaves out a portion. The sample lists about 400,000 clones; 88% were seen once. Source material: PBMCs or T cells enriched from blood (not recorded which). The origin of the receptors is a woman aged 40 to 50 with acute COVID-19.

This chain connects TRBV6-5 to TRBJ1-1; 8 bases map to TRBD1. Trimming took 7 bases from V and 0 from J; bases not matched to a gene: 7. This CDR3 spans 15 amino acids. The V gene's germline CDR1 is MNHEY and CDR2 SVGAGI. CDR3 coding DNA: TGTGCCAGCATAACGGCAGGGGGCCTGAACACTGAAGCTTTCTTT. Translating it yields CASITAGGLNTEAFF.

The chain links TRBV7-2 to TRBJ1-1; 7 positions agree with TRBD1. V lost 1 base, J lost 0 bases, and 14 bases stayed unmatched. The CDR3 runs to 19 residues. Germline values: CDR1 SGHTA, CDR2 FQGNSA. The CDR3 bases are TGTGCCAGCAGCTTAGTTTCAGGGGGTTGGGGGGACATGAACACTGAAGCTTTCTTT. Translation gives CASSLVSGGWGDMNTEAFF.

The genes are TRBV4-1 and TRBJ2-7; D ambiguous. Germline lookup yields CDR1 MGHRA and CDR2 YSYEKL. This CDR3 is built from 13 residues. V lost 1 base, J lost 3 bases, and 7 bases lay in between. The CDR3 is CASSQVGHYEQYF. CDR3 bases: TGCGCCAGCAGCCAAGTGGGCCACTACGAGCAGTACTTC.

This rearrangement joins TRBV30 to TRBJ2-1; 14 bases map to TRBD2. The V and J ends lost 2 bases and 0 bases, in that order; junction bases with no gene match: 3. The CDR3 has 17 residues. Per the germline V gene, CDR1 is GTSNPN and CDR2 is SVGIG (reference sequence). The CDR3 reads CAWSRTSGGSSYNEQFF. CDR3 coding DNA: TGTGCCTGGAGTCGGACTAGCGGGGGGAGCTCCTACAATGAGCAGTTCTTC.

This chain links TRBV29-1 with TRBJ2-5, with 7 positions matching TRBD2. The CDR3 spans 16 residues. With 3 bases clipped from V and 2 bases from J, the junction kept 12 bases outside the gene matches. Germline CDR1 reads SQVTM; CDR2 reads ANQGSEA. CDR3 loop: CSVEDRGLAVQETQYF. In DNA form, the CDR3 reads TGCAGCGTTGAGGATCGCGGGCTAGCGGTGCAAGAGACCCAGTACTTC.

The chain has TRBV6-5 and TRBJ2-7; the match to TRBD1 covers 9 bases. The CDR3 contains 13 residues. With V trimmed by 6 bases and J by 2 bases, 2 bases remained unmatched. The germline V gene encodes CDR1 MNHEY and CDR2 SVGAGI. The CDR3 region has the DNA TGTGCCAGCAGACGGGACAGGGCCTACGAGCAGTACTTC. Residues: CASRRDRAYEQYF.

The sample holds one count of this clone. This sequence joins TRBV24-1 and TRBJ2-7; 11 bases agree with TRBD1. V lost 9 bases and J lost 6; bases outside the gene matches: 12. Germline CDR1 reads KGHDR; CDR2 reads SFDVKD. The CDR3 totals 15 residues. CDR3 sequence (DNA): TGTGCCACCCGCACCAGGGACAGGGGGGTTTGCGAGCAGTACTTC. It translates to CATRTRDRGVCEQYF.

The chain is built from TRBV30 and TRBJ1-2, with 8 nucleotides matching TRBD1. The germline gives CDR1 GTSNPN, CDR2 SVGIG (reference sequence). J lost 4 bases, V lost 0 bases, and 16 bases had no gene match. The CDR3 is 18 residues long. This CDR3 is CAWSVYARGQGPTYGYTF. CDR3 nucleotide sequence: TGTGCCTGGAGTGTATACGCCAGAGGACAGGGTCCTACCTATGGCTACACCTTC.

V gene TRBV25-1 combines with J gene TRBJ2-1; TRBD1 aligns across 7 bases. The CDR3 covers 16 residues. CDR1 MGHDK and CDR2 SYGVNS come from the germline V gene. V shed 0 bases, J shed 1 base, and the junction held 3 bases outside the gene matches. CDR3 residues: CASSEYSGQSYNEQFF. CDR3 sequence (DNA): TGTGCCAGCAGTGAATATTCGGGACAGTCCTACAATGAGCAGTTCTTC.

The V gene is TRBV18, the J gene TRBJ1-2; 8 bases match TRBD1. The CDR3 is 15 residues long. V shed 5 bases, J shed 7 bases, and the junction held 12 bases outside the gene matches. CDR1 is KGHSH, CDR2 LQKENI, per germline. The CDR3 sequence: CASSLAGTGPGGYTF. CDR3 bases: TGTGCCAGCTCATTGGCAGGGACAGGTCCTGGTGGCTACACCTTC.

V usage is TRBV2 and J usage is TRBJ2-1; D call uncertain. This CDR3 is 11 amino acids long. CDR1 and CDR2 from the germline V gene are SNHLY and FYNNEI. The V gene lost 7 bases and the J gene lost 8 bases, with 9 bases spanning the gap. The CDR3 coding sequence is TGTGCCAGCACCCCTTCCTATGAGCAGTTCTTC. Amino acid sequence: CASTPSYEQFF.

This sequence joins TRBV3-1 (or the pseudogene TRBV3-2) and TRBJ2-3; D perhaps matches TRBD2 (7 bases). CDR1 is LGHDT and CDR2 is YNNKEL in the germline V gene (reference sequence). Trimming removed 1 base at V and 5 bases at J, with 13 bases between. CDR3 length: 15 amino acids. The CDR3 reads CASSQAWGGGDTQYF. The CDR3 DNA sequence: TGTGCCAGCAGCCAAGCATGGGGGGGCGGAGATACGCAGTATTTT.

This chain links TRBV6-5 with TRBJ1-1, with D hard to call. Trimming removed 2 bases at V and 4 bases at J, with 11 bases between. The germline CDR1 and CDR2 sequences are MNHEY and SVGAGI. The CDR3 is 14 residues long. The CDR3 sequence: CASSYGGDGTEAFF. The DNA for the CDR3 is TGTGCCAGCAGTTACGGCGGGGATGGCACTGAAGCTTTCTTT.

The V call is TRBV4-1, the J call TRBJ1-2, with no clear D. This CDR3 region has 13 residues. V lost 0 bases and J 8 bases, leaving 10 bases between the germline ends. CDR1 is MGHRA and CDR2 is YSYEKL in the germline V gene. As DNA, the CDR3 is TGCGCCAGCAGCCAAGATCCCACAGTCGGCTACACCTTC. Residues: CASSQDPTVGYTF.

The rearrangement uses TRBV27 and TRBJ2-7; D possibly corresponds to TRBD2 (6 bases). The germline V and J ends were trimmed by 5 bases and 0 bases, with 11 bases remaining between them. The CDR3 is 14 amino acids. Per the germline V gene, CDR1 is MNHEY and CDR2 is SMNVEV (reference sequence). This CDR3 is CASSREIGSYEQYF. CDR3 DNA: TGTGCCAGCAGTCGGGAGATTGGCTCCTACGAGCAGTACTTC.

The chain uses TRBV19 and TRBJ1-3, with 12 nucleotides matching TRBD1. Germline V CDR1 and CDR2: LNHDA, SQIVND (reference sequence). The CDR3 length is 20 residues. DNA of the CDR3: TGTGCTCCCCTCCGCAGGTATCCGGGACAGGGGGCAGATTGTGGAAACACCATATATTTT. Protein product: CAPLRRYPGQGADCGNTIYF.

In DNA, the CDR3 is TGCGCCAGCAGCTTGGAAGCTAGCGGGGGGACAGATACGCAGTATTTT. This codes for CASSLEASGGTDTQYF. This sequence joins TRBV5-1 and TRBJ2-3; TRBD2 matches 11 bases. V lost 0 bases and J lost 3; bases outside the gene matches: 3. The CDR3 consists of 16 residues. Germline V gives CDR1 SGHRS, CDR2 YFSETQ.

The J gene is TRBJ2-3, the V gene TRBV2; 8 bases are shared with TRBD2. CDR1 is SNHLY, CDR2 FYNNEI, per germline. V trimming: 8 bases; J trimming: 4 bases; junction bases outside the gene matches: 8. The CDR3 covers 14 residues. The CDR3 region is CASGRGARADTQYF. The CDR3 nucleotides are TGTGCCAGCGGGCGGGGGGCCCGCGCAGATACGCAGTATTTT.

The rearrangement uses TRBV6-2 or TRBV6-3 and TRBJ1-1; D is unresolved. Per the germline V gene, CDR1 is MNHEY and CDR2 is SVGEGT. This CDR3 has 15 amino acids. Trimming removed 2 bases at V and 8 bases at J, with 18 bases between. CDR3 protein: CASSYRVEGGTEAFF. CDR3 DNA: TGTGCCAGCAGTTACCGAGTGGAGGGTGGTACCGAAGCTTTCTTT.

The V call is TRBV3-1 (or the pseudogene TRBV3-2), the J call TRBJ1-3; D is unresolved. The CDR3 contains 13 residues. Per the germline V gene, CDR1 is LGHDT and CDR2 is YNNKEL (reference sequence). V lost 4 bases, J lost 1 base, and 5 bases lay in between. The chain's CDR3 is CASSLSSGNTIYF. In DNA form, the CDR3 reads TGTGCCAGCAGCCTGAGTTCTGGAAACACCATATATTTT.

The V gene is TRBV12-3 or TRBV12-4, the J gene TRBJ1-6; no definite D call. The V end was cut by 3 bases, the J end by 7 bases, with 7 bases between. The CDR3 totals 13 residues. The chain's CDR3 is CASSLVLNSPLHF. In DNA form, the CDR3 reads TGTGCCAGCAGTTTGGTCCTAAATTCACCCCTCCACTTT.

The chain links TRBV19 to TRBJ2-1; D gene uncertain. Germline lookup yields CDR1 LNHDA and CDR2 SQIVND (reference sequence). The V end was cut by 6 bases, the J end by 1 base, with 7 bases between. This CDR3 spans 13 amino acids. The CDR3 DNA follows: TGTGCCAGTAGCGTCAGATCCTACAATGAGCAGTTCTTC. Its protein is CASSVRSYNEQFF.

On this clone: The same CDR3 can be traced to other DNA sequences in this sample. This sequence joins TRBV24-1 and TRBJ1-2; D gene unclear. Trimming left V 4 bases short and J 2 bases short, with 4 bases between. The CDR3 contains 12 residues. The V gene's germline CDR1 is KGHDR and CDR2 SFDVKD. The CDR3, as DNA: TGTGCCACCAGTGACAGGAACTATGGCTACACCTTC. It translates to CATSDRNYGYTF.

The chain employs TRBV7-2 and TRBJ1-2; D is ambiguous. This CDR3 comprises 15 residues. Germline CDR1 reads SGHTA; CDR2 reads FQGNSA. Deletions cut 1 base from V and 0 bases from J, with 9 bases between. The CDR3 DNA sequence: TGTGCCAGCAGCTTAGTGATGGCCTCTAACTATGGCTACACCTTC. This sequence encodes CASSLVMASNYGYTF.

J is TRBJ2-1 and V is TRBV9; TRBD2 matches at 11 bases. CDR1 is SGDLS, CDR2 YYNGEE, per germline. Trimming cost V 3 bases and J 4 bases; bases outside gene matches: 6. The CDR3 contains 16 residues. For the CDR3, the DNA is TGTGCCAGCAGCGCCCGCACTAGCGGGGGTTACAATGAGCAGTTCTTC. Protein product: CASSARTSGGYNEQFF.

The chain has TRBV11-2 and TRBJ2-7, with 7 bases fitting TRBD2. V dropped 5 bases and J dropped 3; count of bases not matched to a gene: 7. The length of the CDR3 is 14 residues. The germline V gene has CDR1 SGHAT and CDR2 FQNNGV. CDR3 in amino acids: CASSPAGKIYEQYF. The CDR3 DNA reads as TGTGCCAGCAGCCCAGCGGGGAAAATCTACGAGCAGTACTTC.

J is TRBJ2-7 and V is TRBV6-1; D uncertain. CDR1 and CDR2 (germline): MNHNS, SASEGT. Trimming cost V 3 bases and J 0 bases, with 9 bases left between them. CDR3 length: 14 residues. CDR3 nucleotides: TGTGCCAGCAGTGAGGGCTTGAGCTCCTACGAGCAGTACTTC. Translating it yields CASSEGLSSYEQYF.

The chain combines TRBV7-9 with TRBJ2-1; D is unclear. CDR3 size: 15 residues. The ends were cut back, 8 bases at V and 0 bases at J, with 14 bases in the middle. Germline values: CDR1 SEHNR, CDR2 FQNEAQ (reference sequence). CDR3 in amino acids: CASGRGTHSYNEQFF. CDR3 DNA sequence: TGTGCCAGCGGAAGAGGAACCCACTCCTACAATGAGCAGTTCTTC.

The rearrangement links TRBV6-5 to TRBJ2-7; D ambiguous. Germline CDR1 and CDR2: MNHEY and SVGAGI. Trimming took 7 bases from V and 2 from J, leaving 15 bases between them. The CDR3 length is 14 residues. In nucleotides, the CDR3 is TGTGCCAGCAAGCTCCAGAGAGAGGCCTACGAGCAGTACTTC. This sequence encodes CASKLQREAYEQYF.

The V call is TRBV7-9, the J call TRBJ2-3; 10 nucleotides align to TRBD2. This CDR3 is built from 14 residues. V shed 0 bases, J shed 11 bases, and the junction held 5 bases outside the gene matches. Germline V lookup: CDR1 SEHNR, CDR2 FQNEAQ (reference sequence). CDR3: CASSLAWASGGQYF. The CDR3 coding sequence is TGTGCCAGCAGCTTAGCGTGGGCTAGCGGGGGGCAGTATTTT.